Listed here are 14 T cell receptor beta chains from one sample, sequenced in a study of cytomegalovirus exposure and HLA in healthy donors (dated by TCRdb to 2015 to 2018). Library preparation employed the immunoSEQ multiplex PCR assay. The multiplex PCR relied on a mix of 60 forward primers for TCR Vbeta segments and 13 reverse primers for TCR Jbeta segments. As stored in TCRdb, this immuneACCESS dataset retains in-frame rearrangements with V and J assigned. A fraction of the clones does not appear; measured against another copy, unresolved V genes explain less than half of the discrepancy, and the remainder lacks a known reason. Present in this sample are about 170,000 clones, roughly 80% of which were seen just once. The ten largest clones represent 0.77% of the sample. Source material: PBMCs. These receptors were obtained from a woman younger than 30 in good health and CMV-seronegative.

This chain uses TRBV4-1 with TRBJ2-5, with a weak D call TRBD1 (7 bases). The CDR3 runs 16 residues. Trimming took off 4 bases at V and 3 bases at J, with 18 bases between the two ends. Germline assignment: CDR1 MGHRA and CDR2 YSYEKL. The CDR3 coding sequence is TGCGCCAGCAGCCCTAGCAGGGGGGCCAGCGAAGAGACCCAGTACTTC. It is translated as CASSPSRGASEETQYF.

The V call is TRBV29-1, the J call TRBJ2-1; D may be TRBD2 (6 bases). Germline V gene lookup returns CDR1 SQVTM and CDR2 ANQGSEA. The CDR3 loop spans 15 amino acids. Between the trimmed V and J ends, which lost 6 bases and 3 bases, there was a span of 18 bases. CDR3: CSVDGFGGLYNEQFF. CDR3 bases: TGCAGCGTCGACGGGTTTGGAGGGCTCTACAATGAGCAGTTCTTC.

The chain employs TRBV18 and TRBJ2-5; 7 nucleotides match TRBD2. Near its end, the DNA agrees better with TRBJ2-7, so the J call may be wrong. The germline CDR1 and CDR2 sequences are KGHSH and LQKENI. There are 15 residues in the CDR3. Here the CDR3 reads CASSPGQRDSYEQYF. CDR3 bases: TGTGCCAGCTCTCCAGGGCAGCGGGACTCCTACGAGCAGTACTTC.

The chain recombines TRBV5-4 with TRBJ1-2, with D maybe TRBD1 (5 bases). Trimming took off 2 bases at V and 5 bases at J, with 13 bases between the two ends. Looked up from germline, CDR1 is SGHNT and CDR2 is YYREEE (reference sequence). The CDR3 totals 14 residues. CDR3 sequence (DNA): TGTGCCAGCAGCTTCGACAGTCGATATTATGGCTACACCTTC. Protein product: CASSFDSRYYGYTF.

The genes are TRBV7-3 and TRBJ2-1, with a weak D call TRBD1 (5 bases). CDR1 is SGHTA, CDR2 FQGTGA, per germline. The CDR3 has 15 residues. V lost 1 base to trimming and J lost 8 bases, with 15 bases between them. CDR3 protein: CASSLSGSGLDEQFF. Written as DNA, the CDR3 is TGTGCCAGCAGCTTAAGTGGGTCAGGGCTAGATGAGCAGTTCTTC.

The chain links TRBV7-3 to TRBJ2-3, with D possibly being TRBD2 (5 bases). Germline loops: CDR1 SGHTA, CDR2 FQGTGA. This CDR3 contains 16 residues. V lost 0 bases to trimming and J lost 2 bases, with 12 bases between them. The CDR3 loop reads CASSLTPGGYTDTQYF. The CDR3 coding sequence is TGTGCCAGCAGCTTAACCCCCGGCGGGTACACAGATACGCAGTATTTT.

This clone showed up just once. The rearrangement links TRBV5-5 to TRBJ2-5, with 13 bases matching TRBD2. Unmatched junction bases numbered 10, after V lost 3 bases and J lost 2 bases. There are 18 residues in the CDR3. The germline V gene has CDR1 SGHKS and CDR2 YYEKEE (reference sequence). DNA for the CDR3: TGTGCCAGCAGCTCAGGAGTCCCGGGACTAGCGGGACAAGAGACCCAGTACTTC. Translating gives CASSSGVPGLAGQETQYF.

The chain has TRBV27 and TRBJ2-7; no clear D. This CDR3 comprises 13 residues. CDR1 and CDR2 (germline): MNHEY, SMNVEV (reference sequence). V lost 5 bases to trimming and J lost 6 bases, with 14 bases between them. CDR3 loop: CASSQENFGEQYF. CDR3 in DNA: TGTGCCAGCAGTCAAGAAAACTTCGGCGAGCAGTACTTC.

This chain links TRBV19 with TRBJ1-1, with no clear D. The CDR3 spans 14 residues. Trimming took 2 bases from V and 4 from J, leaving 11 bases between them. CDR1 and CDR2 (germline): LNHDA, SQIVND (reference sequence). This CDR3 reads CASSIWRLSTEAFF. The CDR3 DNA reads TGTGCCAGTAGTATATGGCGGCTGAGCACTGAAGCTTTCTTT.

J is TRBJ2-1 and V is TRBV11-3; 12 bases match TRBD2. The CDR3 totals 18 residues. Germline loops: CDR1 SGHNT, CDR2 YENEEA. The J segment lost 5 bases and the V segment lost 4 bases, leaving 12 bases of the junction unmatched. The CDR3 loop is CASSSRTSGKSRNNEQFF. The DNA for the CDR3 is TGTGCCAGCAGCTCCCGGACTAGCGGGAAGTCGAGGAACAATGAGCAGTTCTTC.

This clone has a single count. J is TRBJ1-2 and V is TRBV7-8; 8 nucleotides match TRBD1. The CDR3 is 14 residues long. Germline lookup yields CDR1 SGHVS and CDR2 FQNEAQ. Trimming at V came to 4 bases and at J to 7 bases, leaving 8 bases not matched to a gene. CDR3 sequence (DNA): TGTGCCAGCAGCTCCGGGGACAGGACCTCTGGCTACACCTTC. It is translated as CASSSGDRTSGYTF.

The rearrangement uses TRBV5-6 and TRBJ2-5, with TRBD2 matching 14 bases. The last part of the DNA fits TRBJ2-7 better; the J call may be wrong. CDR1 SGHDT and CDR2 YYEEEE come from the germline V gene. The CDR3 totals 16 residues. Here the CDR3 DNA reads TGTGCCAGCAGCCCTGGACTAGCGGGAGGTACCTACGAGCAGTACTTC. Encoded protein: CASSPGLAGGTYEQYF.

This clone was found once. CDR3 DNA: TGTGCCAGCAGTGCTGGACTCGGGGAAGAGACCCAGTACTTC. Translating it yields CASSAGLGEETQYF. The chain carries TRBV2 and TRBJ2-5; D might be TRBD2 (5 bases). CDR1 and CDR2 from the germline V gene are SNHLY and FYNNEI. V lost 4 bases and J 3 bases, leaving 12 bases between the germline ends. The CDR3 is made up of 14 amino acids.

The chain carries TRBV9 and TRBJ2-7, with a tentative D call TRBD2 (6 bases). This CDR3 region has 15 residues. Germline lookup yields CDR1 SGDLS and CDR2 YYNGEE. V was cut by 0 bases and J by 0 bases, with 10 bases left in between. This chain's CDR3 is CASSVEGGPSYEQYF. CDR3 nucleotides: TGTGCCAGCAGCGTAGAAGGAGGGCCCTCCTACGAGCAGTACTTC.